A single sample gave rise to the 6 T cell receptor beta chains below, sequenced in a study of T-cell memory formation after mild COVID-19 (dated by TCRdb to about 2021). The method was 5' RACE. Sequenced on an Illumina NovaSeq 6000. TCRdb reran the public reads through fastp at Q25 and MiXCR, keeping productive beta chains. Rows are combined by CDR3 protein, so each entry shows the most common genes and DNA. The sample data list fewer than 450,000 distinct CDR3 sequences, and roughly 26% of these were observed just once. The ten largest clones add up to 7.5% to 10% of the sample. The sequenced sample was PBMCs or a T cell subset sorted from them (not recorded which). These receptors came from an adult woman who had mild COVID-19 (a few samples of this study predate the infection). The sample titles of this study are shuffled in the database, so cell type and time point are left out; the donor was told from shared clones.

The rearrangement uses TRBV7-6 and TRBJ2-7, with 7 positions matching TRBD1. The CDR3 has 16 residues. V shed 2 bases and J 2 bases; nucleotides not matched to a gene: 9. Germline CDR1 is SGHVS and CDR2 is FNYEAQ. CDR3 in DNA: TGTGCCAGCAGCTTACTGGACGAGGGGGCAGCCTACGAGCAGTACTTC. Translated: CASSLLDEGAAYEQYF.

This clonotype has only a few counts. The V gene is TRBV15, the J gene TRBJ2-7; D is perhaps TRBD2 (5 bases). This CDR3 contains 15 residues. V was trimmed by 3 bases and J by 2 bases, leaving 14 bases between them. CDR1 is LNHNV and CDR2 is YYDKDF in the germline V gene (reference sequence). This CDR3 is CATSRENLATYEQYF. For the CDR3, the DNA is TGTGCCACCAGCAGGGAAAATCTAGCTACCTACGAGCAGTACTTC.

This clonotype showed up just a few times. The CDR3 DNA is TGTGCCAGCGGAGGACTAGCGGGAAAAACAGATACGCAGTATTTT. Translating it yields CASGGLAGKTDTQYF. The gene calls are TRBV2 and TRBJ2-3, with 12 bases aligning to TRBD2. V dropped 8 bases and J dropped 3; count of bases not matched to a gene: 6. The CDR3 spans 15 residues. CDR1 and CDR2 (germline): SNHLY, FYNNEI.

This chain uses TRBV6-5 with TRBJ1-2, with 7 positions matching TRBD1. The germline V gene has CDR1 MNHEY and CDR2 SVGAGI. V lost 4 bases, J lost 2 bases, and 13 bases stayed unmatched. This CDR3 has 17 residues. Here the CDR3 reads CASSLLGQVPPNYGYTF. Written as DNA, the CDR3 is TGTGCCAGCAGTTTACTTGGACAGGTCCCTCCCAACTATGGCTACACCTTC.

This clonotype was seen ten or more times. The rearrangement links TRBV12-3 or TRBV12-4 to TRBJ2-2, with D maybe TRBD1 (7 bases). V lost 5 bases to trimming and J lost 6 bases, with 19 bases between them. The CDR3 is 16 amino acids. The DNA for the CDR3 is TGTGCCAGCAGTCCGCGGGACAGCGCCAAGGCCGGGGAGCTGTTTTTT. Translation gives CASSPRDSAKAGELFF.

The chain has TRBV7-9 and TRBJ1-1, with D possibly TRBD1 on 6 matching bases. V was clipped by 5 bases and J by 7 bases, with 17 bases between them. This CDR3 spans 14 amino acids. The germline V gene has CDR1 SEHNR and CDR2 FQNEAQ (reference sequence). Here the CDR3 DNA reads TGTGCCAGCAGCGTTATACAGGGATGGAATGAAGCTTTCTTT. Protein sequence: CASSVIQGWNEAFF.